These 17 T cell receptor beta chains share one sample of origin, sequenced in a study of shared clonotypes between healthy human individuals (TCRdb year 2020). Library prep was done by the immunoSEQ multiplex PCR assay. Drawn from immuneACCESS, this table holds only the in-frame rearrangements with V and J called that TCRdb kept. Clones are partly lost; checked studies trace under half to an unresolved V gene and leave the rest unexplained. The sample table lists about 2,500,000 clones, around 90% of them with a count of one. Of the sample, 0.13% to 0.15% falls within the top ten clones. Source material: naive CD4+ T cells sorted from blood. This specimen's cell subset or site label, per the study, means: CD45RA+ positively selected. These receptors all stem from a man younger than 30 in good health.

The rearrangement joins TRBV5-1 to TRBJ2-3; the D gene is possibly TRBD2 (5 bases). The CDR3 runs to 16 residues. V was cut by 2 bases and J by 3 bases, with 16 bases left in between. Germline V gene lookup returns CDR1 SGHRS and CDR2 YFSETQ. The CDR3 nucleotides are TGCGCCAGCAGCTTTTCTCTACCCTCGGGGACAGATACGCAGTATTTT. Translated: CASSFSLPSGTDTQYF.

This clone was found once. V usage is TRBV10-3 and J usage is TRBJ2-6, with TRBD1 identical over 8 bases. The germline V gene encodes CDR1 ENHRY and CDR2 SYGVKD. V gave up 8 bases and J gave up 0 bases; unmatched junction bases: 6. The CDR3 has 16 amino acids. DNA of the CDR3: TGTGCCATCTCGACAGGGGTCAGCTCTGGGGCCAACGTCCTGACTTTC. The encoded protein is CAISTGVSSGANVLTF.

The genes are TRBV7-8 and TRBJ1-2; D unresolved. This CDR3 region has 12 residues. CDR1 is SGHVS, CDR2 FQNEAQ, per germline. V was shortened by 5 bases and J by 6 bases, with 10 bases between the two germline ends. CDR3 sequence: CASSAPEDGYTF. In DNA, the CDR3 is TGTGCCAGCAGCGCCCCGGAAGATGGCTACACCTTC.

This chain joins TRBV10-2 and TRBJ2-1; 8 bases align to TRBD2. The germline V gene encodes CDR1 WSHSY and CDR2 SAAADI. CDR3 length: 15 amino acids. The V and J ends lost 7 bases and 0 bases, in that order; junction bases with no gene match: 5. The CDR3 region has the DNA TGCGCCAGCAATTTAGCGGGGAACTCCTACAATGAGCAGTTCTTC. Encoded protein: CASNLAGNSYNEQFF.

The chain uses TRBV19 and TRBJ2-3; D is unresolved. The CDR3 is 13 residues long. CDR1 is LNHDA and CDR2 is SQIVND in the germline V gene (reference sequence). The V and J ends lost 5 bases and 6 bases respectively, with 12 bases between them. The CDR3 nucleotides read TGTGCCAGTAGTGAAATCCGTGGGGATACGCAGTATTTT. Translating it yields CASSEIRGDTQYF. The full variable domain, completed using reference TRBV19 and TRBJ2-3, is DGGITQSPKYLFRKEGQNVTLSCEQNLNHDAMYWYRQDPGQGLRLIYYSQIVNDFQKGDIAEGYSVSREKKESFPLTVTSAQKNPTAFYLCASSEIRGDTQYFGPGTRLTVL.

This clone was observed a single time. The rearrangement links TRBV14 to TRBJ2-5; D is unclear. The CDR3 spans 14 residues. Per the germline V gene, CDR1 is SGHDN and CDR2 is FVKESK. V dropped 5 bases and J dropped 2 bases, with 12 bases sitting between them. CDR3 protein: CASSVMGLQETQYF. Here the CDR3 DNA reads TGTGCCAGCAGCGTTATGGGCCTACAAGAGACCCAGTACTTC.

V is TRBV6-5 and J is TRBJ1-3; 8 nucleotides line up with TRBD1. The CDR3 loop spans 15 amino acids. J gave up 4 bases and V 5 bases, and 7 bases lay outside the gene matches. Germline-derived CDR1 and CDR2 are MNHEY and SVGAGI. The DNA for the CDR3 is TGTGCCAGCAGTACCGGACAGGGTGAGGGAAACACCATATATTTT. Protein sequence: CASSTGQGEGNTIYF.

This chain uses TRBV5-1 with TRBJ2-5, with D unclear. Germline-derived CDR1 and CDR2 are SGHRS and YFSETQ. The CDR3 contains 13 residues. V dropped 4 bases and J dropped 5 bases, with 12 bases sitting between them. The CDR3 DNA reads as TGCGCCAGCAGCCGCACGCTAAAGGAGACCCAGTACTTC. Its protein product is CASSRTLKETQYF.

The chain combines TRBV6-5 with TRBJ2-3; 9 bases line up with TRBD2. The J segment lost 2 bases and the V segment lost 6 bases, leaving 6 bases of the junction unmatched. This CDR3 contains 15 residues. CDR1 and CDR2 (germline): MNHEY, SVGAGI. The CDR3 coding sequence is TGTGCCAGCAGCGCAGCGGGAGGAAACACAGATACGCAGTATTTT. Its protein product is CASSAAGGNTDTQYF.

J is TRBJ1-1 and V is TRBV19; 8 bases agree with TRBD1. CDR1 LNHDA and CDR2 SQIVND come from the germline V gene (reference sequence). V dropped 9 bases and J dropped 5; count of bases not matched to a gene: 8. This CDR3 has 13 amino acids. CDR3 DNA sequence: TGTGCCAGCGTTCAGGGGGCGGGGACTGAAGCTTTCTTT. Amino acid sequence: CASVQGAGTEAFF. The variable domain in full, completed from reference TRBV19 and TRBJ1-1, reads DGGITQSPKYLFRKEGQNVTLSCEQNLNHDAMYWYRQDPGQGLRLIYYSQIVNDFQKGDIAEGYSVSREKKESFPLTVTSAQKNPTAFYLCASVQGAGTEAFFGQGTRLTVV.

The chain couples TRBV6-5 to TRBJ1-6, with 7 bases fitting TRBD1. V shed 0 bases and J 10 bases; nucleotides not matched to a gene: 3. Germline CDR1 reads MNHEY; CDR2 reads SVGAGI. The CDR3 consists of 14 residues. DNA for the CDR3: TGTGCCAGCAGTTACTCGACAGGGCCCTCACCCCTCCACTTT. Its protein is CASSYSTGPSPLHF.

The rearrangement links TRBV6-6 to TRBJ2-3, with TRBD1 identical over 8 bases. Germline V lookup: CDR1 MNHNY, CDR2 SVGAGI (reference sequence). The ends lost 4 bases at V and 4 bases at J; junction bases unmatched: 7. CDR3 length equals 15 residues. CDR3 coding DNA: TGTGCCAGCAGTTCCAGGGGGCCCGGGGCAGATACGCAGTATTTT. It translates to CASSSRGPGADTQYF.

The table lists this clone with a count of one. CDR3 bases: TGTGCCAGCAGTTTATGGGGGGACTGGAACACTGAAGCTTTCTTT. Its translation: CASSLWGDWNTEAFF. The chain is built from TRBV27 and TRBJ1-1, with D perhaps matching TRBD1 (5 bases). This CDR3 is built from 15 residues. The V end lost 1 base, the J end lost 1 base, and 10 bases lay between the germline ends. Germline-derived CDR1 and CDR2 are MNHEY and SMNVEV (reference sequence).

V and J are TRBV25-1 and TRBJ1-6, with 9 bases matching TRBD1. The germline gives CDR1 MGHDK, CDR2 SYGVNS. The CDR3 runs to 15 residues. V shed 6 bases and J 9 bases; nucleotides not matched to a gene: 9. CDR3 nucleotide sequence: TGTGCCAGCAGCGGTGACAGGGGGTCTTCTTCACCCCTCCACTTT. This encodes CASSGDRGSSSPLHF.

V gene TRBV12-5 combines with J gene TRBJ1-1; D is unclear. The CDR3 totals 15 residues. The V end lost 0 bases, the J end lost 2 bases, and 10 bases lay between the germline ends. Germline CDR1 and CDR2: LGHNT and FRNRAP. The CDR3 region is CASGLVFGGNTEAFF. The DNA of the CDR3 is TGTGCTAGTGGTTTGGTATTCGGAGGAAACACTGAAGCTTTCTTT. Based on the CDR3 plus reference TRBV12-5 and TRBJ1-1, the full variable domain is DARVTQTPRHKVTEMGQEVTMRCQPILGHNTVFWYRQTMMQGLELLAYFRNRAPLDDSGMPKDRFSAEMPDATLATLKIQPSEPRDSAVYFCASGLVFGGNTEAFFGQGTRLTVV.

V gene TRBV4-3 combines with J gene TRBJ2-1; D is undetermined. Germline CDR1 reads LGHNA; CDR2 reads YSLEER. The CDR3 sequence is 14 residues long. V shed 0 bases and J shed 8 bases, with 11 bases lying between them. CDR3 DNA: TGCGCCAGCAGCCAAGAGTCTTATCGGCATGAGCAGTTCTTC. Residues: CASSQESYRHEQFF.

This chain uses TRBV10-1 with TRBJ2-1, with D unclear. Trimming cost V 4 bases and J 0 bases, with 13 bases left between them. The CDR3 sequence is 16 residues long. Germline CDR1 is WNHNN and CDR2 is SYGVQD (reference sequence). This CDR3 is CASSGSGQSSYNEQFF. DNA for the CDR3: TGCGCCAGCAGTGGGTCGGGCCAGAGCTCCTACAATGAGCAGTTCTTC.